Below, 32 T cell receptor beta chains from the same sample are listed, as sequenced in a study of T cell responses to AZD1222 COVID-19 vaccine. Assay: immunoSEQ multiplex PCR; the TCRdb copy retains only in-frame clones and omits some. The repertoire holds 25,000 to 30,000 clones, with approximately 88% as singletons. The source was peripheral blood, collected on day 0 of AZD1222 vaccination. The receptors originated from an adult in good health.

V and J are TRBV19 and TRBJ2-1; TRBD1 matches 10 bases. With V trimmed by 6 bases and J by 5 bases, 22 bases remained unmatched. This CDR3 region has 20 residues. The germline gives CDR1 LNHDA, CDR2 SQIVND (reference sequence). CDR3 sequence reads: CASRKLTGGAFNAADNEQFF. The CDR3 DNA reads as TGTGCCAGTAGGAAGTTGACAGGGGGCGCTTTCAATGCAGCGGACAATGAGCAGTTCTTC.

This chain joins TRBV28 and TRBJ2-7; TRBD1 matches 11 bases. This CDR3 is 14 amino acids long. The germline V gene encodes CDR1 MDHEN and CDR2 SYDVKM. Trimming at V came to 9 bases and at J to 3 bases, leaving 7 bases not matched to a gene. CDR3 loop: CASIGQGAVYEQYF. The CDR3 DNA reads TGTGCCAGTATAGGACAGGGGGCGGTCTACGAGCAGTACTTC.

The V and J genes are TRBV5-1 and TRBJ1-1; perhaps TRBD1 as D (6 bases). There are 14 residues in the CDR3. CDR1 is SGHRS and CDR2 is YFSETQ in the germline V gene. V lost 1 base and J 4 bases, leaving 11 bases between the germline ends. Written as DNA, the CDR3 is TGCGCCAGCAGCTTGAACAGGGTTGGCACTGAAGCTTTCTTT. Residues: CASSLNRVGTEAFF. Filled out from reference TRBV5-1 and TRBJ1-1, the complete variable domain reads KAGVTQTPRYLIKTRGQQVTLSCSPISGHRSVSWYQQTPGQGLQFLFEYFSETQRNKGNFPGRFSGRQFSNSRSEMNVSTLELGDSALYLCASSLNRVGTEAFFGQGTRLTVV.

The count of this clone is one. The chain uses TRBV11-1 and TRBJ2-5; a possible D gene is TRBD1 (6 bases). V was pared by 3 bases and J by 2 bases, with 10 bases between. CDR3 size: 14 residues. The germline V gene encodes CDR1 SGHAT and CDR2 FQDESV (reference sequence). The CDR3 sequence: CASSFQTGQETQYF. The CDR3 region has the DNA TGTGCCAGCAGCTTCCAGACAGGACAAGAGACCCAGTACTTC.

This chain connects TRBV5-5 to TRBJ2-1, with D hard to call. Trimming took off 1 base at V and 0 bases at J, with 2 bases between the two ends. Germline loops: CDR1 SGHKS, CDR2 YYEKEE (reference sequence). There are 13 residues in the CDR3. CDR3 loop: CASSLPSYNEQFF. The CDR3 bases are TGTGCCAGCAGCTTGCCCTCCTACAATGAGCAGTTCTTC.

The chain combines TRBV18 with TRBJ2-7; 8 nucleotides match TRBD1. V shed 2 bases and J 0 bases; nucleotides not matched to a gene: 12. Germline V gives CDR1 KGHSH, CDR2 LQKENI. CDR3 length equals 18 residues. CDR3 bases: TGTGCCAGCTCACCATCTCAGTTCGGACAGGGAAGCTCCTACGAGCAGTACTTC. It is translated as CASSPSQFGQGSSYEQYF.

The genes are TRBV19 and TRBJ1-4; D is uncertain. This CDR3 is 13 amino acids long. Trimming took off 5 bases at V and 0 bases at J, with 4 bases between the two ends. Germline CDR1 is LNHDA and CDR2 is SQIVND (reference sequence). CDR3 nucleotides: TGTGCCAGTAGTGTTGCAACTAATGAAAAACTGTTTTTT. As protein: CASSVATNEKLFF.

The DNA of the CDR3 is TGTGCCAGCACCCCTAGCGGAGGCACCGGGGAGCTGTTTTTT. Translated, it gives CASTPSGGTGELFF. This chain connects TRBV7-6 to TRBJ2-2; 7 nucleotides align to TRBD2. Germline V gene data show CDR1 as SGHVS and CDR2 as FNYEAQ. There are 14 residues in the CDR3. Germline trimming cut 7 bases from V and 4 bases from J; bases unmatched to any gene: 6.

This chain links TRBV29-1 with TRBJ1-1; D unclear. The CDR3 extends over 12 amino acids. The V and J ends lost 4 bases and 1 base respectively, with 7 bases between them. Germline V lookup: CDR1 SQVTM, CDR2 ANQGSEA. DNA of the CDR3: TGCAGCGTTGCGCACGGGAACACTGAAGCTTTCTTT. It yields the protein CSVAHGNTEAFF.

The V and J genes are TRBV10-3 and TRBJ2-7; D is uncertain. Germline V CDR1 and CDR2: ENHRY, SYGVKD. The CDR3 is 14 amino acids. Between the trimmed V and J ends, which lost 3 bases and 13 bases, there was a span of 22 bases. The CDR3 sequence: CAISEGFKRGQEYF. The CDR3 DNA reads TGTGCCATCAGTGAAGGATTCAAGCGCGGCCAGGAATACTTC.

The chain joins TRBV9 to TRBJ1-1, with D unresolved. The V end lost 0 bases, the J end lost 7 bases, and 13 bases lay between the germline ends. The CDR3 totals 14 residues. Germline CDR1 and CDR2: SGDLS and YYNGEE. CDR3 bases: TGTGCCAGCAGCGTAGAGTGGTTTGAGGATGAAGCTTTCTTT. Its protein product is CASSVEWFEDEAFF.

This chain joins TRBV29-1 and TRBJ2-1; D gene ambiguous. The CDR3 totals 13 residues. Germline values: CDR1 SQVTM, CDR2 ANQGSEA. Trimming took off 7 bases at V and 0 bases at J, with 10 bases between the two ends. The CDR3 reads CSGSKSSYNEQFF. CDR3 nucleotides: TGCAGCGGATCCAAGAGCTCCTACAATGAGCAGTTCTTC.

This chain links TRBV5-1 with TRBJ1-2; possible D gene TRBD1, 6 bases. The CDR3 is 12 amino acids. V dropped 2 bases and J dropped 6 bases, with 8 bases sitting between them. The germline gives CDR1 SGHRS, CDR2 YFSETQ. Here the CDR3 reads CASSFNRDGYTF. CDR3 nucleotides: TGCGCCAGCAGCTTCAACAGGGATGGCTACACCTTC.

The chain links TRBV3-1 (or the pseudogene TRBV3-2) to TRBJ1-2; a weak D match, TRBD1 (6 bases). Germline lookup yields CDR1 LGHDT and CDR2 YNNKEL (reference sequence). The CDR3 length is 17 residues. V gave up 0 bases and J gave up 3 bases, with 17 bases separating them. DNA of the CDR3: TGTGCCAGCAGCCAAGATATTTGGGGAAGGGGGTACTATGGCTACACCTTC. It specifies CASSQDIWGRGYYGYTF.

J is TRBJ2-7 and V is TRBV19; 11 bases map to TRBD1. CDR1 and CDR2 from the germline V gene are LNHDA and SQIVND (reference sequence). With 3 bases clipped from V and 6 bases from J, the junction kept 4 bases outside the gene matches. The CDR3 length is 14 residues. The chain's CDR3 is CASSIPDRGREQYF. In nucleotides, the CDR3 is TGTGCCAGTAGTATCCCGGACAGGGGGCGCGAGCAGTACTTC.

This chain joins TRBV4-3 and TRBJ2-7, with TRBD2 matching 11 bases. Trimming cost V 2 bases and J 6 bases; bases outside gene matches: 9. Germline V gives CDR1 LGHNA, CDR2 YSLEER. This CDR3 is 16 amino acids long. CDR3 region: CASSQFRTSGRGEQYF. For the CDR3, the DNA is TGCGCCAGCAGCCAATTTAGAACTAGCGGGAGAGGCGAGCAGTACTTC.

J is TRBJ1-2 and V is TRBV2; TRBD1 matches 7 bases. Germline CDR1 and CDR2: SNHLY and FYNNEI. With 4 bases clipped from V and 4 bases from J, the junction kept 6 bases outside the gene matches. The CDR3 covers 14 residues. The CDR3 loop reads CASSGRGLSYGYTF. CDR3 DNA sequence: TGTGCCAGCAGTGGGAGGGGGCTGTCCTATGGCTACACCTTC.

This clone was found a few times. In DNA, the CDR3 is TGTGCCAGCAGTGAGGGAAATGACAGGGCCGGGTCACCCCTCCACTTT. Protein sequence: CASSEGNDRAGSPLHF. V and J are TRBV2 and TRBJ1-6; TRBD1 agrees at 7 bases. CDR1 is SNHLY and CDR2 is FYNNEI in the germline V gene. This CDR3 has 16 amino acids. J was trimmed by 10 bases and V by 3 bases; bases with no gene match: 12.

In this sample, this clone turned up once. The V and J genes are TRBV11-2 and TRBJ2-2, with TRBD2 matching over 10 bases. V shed 5 bases, J shed 6 bases, and the junction held 6 bases outside the gene matches. The germline CDR1 and CDR2 sequences are SGHAT and FQNNGV. The CDR3 is 15 residues long. CDR3: CASSLAGEKSGELFF. In nucleotides, the CDR3 is TGTGCCAGCAGCCTAGCGGGAGAAAAGTCCGGGGAGCTGTTTTTT.

This sequence joins TRBV5-6 and TRBJ1-3; D remains unclear. Germline V gene lookup returns CDR1 SGHDT and CDR2 YYEEEE. This CDR3 comprises 14 residues. The V end lost 1 base, the J end lost 0 bases, and 5 bases lay between the germline ends. The CDR3, as DNA: TGTGCCAGCAGCTTGCTCCGCTCTGGAAACACCATATATTTT. It encodes CASSLLRSGNTIYF.

The rearrangement uses TRBV7-8 and TRBJ2-1, with TRBD2 identical over 7 bases. Losses at the gene ends were 10 bases for V and 0 bases for J; bases not matched to a gene: 6. This CDR3 comprises 14 residues. The germline V gene encodes CDR1 SGHVS and CDR2 FQNEAQ. The CDR3 spells CATGRGSSYNEQFF. For the CDR3, the DNA is TGTGCCACCGGGCGGGGGAGCTCCTACAATGAGCAGTTCTTC.

This chain connects TRBV11-2 to TRBJ1-1; TRBD1 aligns across 12 bases. CDR1 and CDR2 (germline): SGHAT, FQNNGV. The CDR3 contains 16 residues. Trimming removed 5 bases from V and 5 bases from J; junction bases left unmatched: 9. This CDR3 is CASSRGTGGRGTEAFF. DNA for the CDR3: TGTGCCAGCAGCAGGGGGACAGGGGGCCGAGGAACTGAAGCTTTCTTT.

CDR3 loop: CASSYRGNPYEQYF. The CDR3 DNA reads TGTGCCAGCAGTTACCGGGGTAACCCCTACGAGCAGTACTTC. This chain links TRBV6-5 with TRBJ2-7, with TRBD2 as a possible D gene (5 bases). Germline CDR1 MNHEY, CDR2 SVGAGI. The germline V and J ends were trimmed by 2 bases and 2 bases, with 10 bases remaining between them. The CDR3 has 14 residues.

The V and J genes are TRBV5-1 and TRBJ2-2; no reliable D call. Between the trimmed V and J ends, which lost 0 bases and 5 bases, there was a span of 11 bases. The CDR3 extends over 15 amino acids. Germline V gene sequence: CDR1 SGHRS, CDR2 YFSETQ. In nucleotides, the CDR3 is TGCGCCAGCAGCTTGGAGGCAGGAGAAACCGGGGAGCTGTTTTTT. It encodes CASSLEAGETGELFF.

The chain has TRBV20-1 and TRBJ1-1, with 8 bases identical to TRBD1. V lost 3 bases and J lost 6; bases outside the gene matches: 6. This CDR3 comprises 13 residues. Germline V lookup: CDR1 DFQATT, CDR2 SNEGSKA (reference sequence). DNA of the CDR3: TGCAGTGCTAGTAGACAGGGGAGCTCTGAAGCTTTCTTT. Protein: CSASRQGSSEAFF.

The gene calls are TRBV7-9 and TRBJ1-2; D gene uncertain. Between the trimmed V and J ends, which lost 4 bases and 8 bases, there was a span of 11 bases. CDR3 length: 12 residues. Looked up from germline, CDR1 is SEHNR and CDR2 is FQNEAQ (reference sequence). The CDR3 DNA follows: TGTGCCAGCAGCTCGTCAGGAGGCGGCTACACCTTC. Its protein is CASSSSGGGYTF. Drawing the rest from reference TRBV7-9 and TRBJ1-2, the complete variable domain is DTGVSQNPRHKITKRGQNVTFRCDPISEHNRLYWYRQTLGQGPEFLTYFQNEAQLEKSRLLSDRFSAERPKGSFSTLEIQRTEQGDSAMYLCASSSSGGGYTFGSGTRLTVV.

The J gene is TRBJ2-1, the V gene TRBV29-1; D not resolved. V was clipped by 6 bases and J by 4 bases, with 7 bases between them. CDR1 is SQVTM, CDR2 ANQGSEA, per germline. This CDR3 region has 11 residues. The CDR3 DNA follows: TGCAGCGTCCTAATTTACAATGAGCAGTTCTTC. This encodes CSVLIYNEQFF.

This clone appeared a single time. The chain has TRBV4-3 and TRBJ1-4, with D maybe TRBD1 (5 bases). Per germline, CDR1 LGHNA and CDR2 YSLEER. V was pared by 0 bases and J by 12 bases, with 20 bases between. This CDR3 spans 16 amino acids. In DNA, the CDR3 is TGCGCCAGCAGCCAAGATCTATCGGCAGGGCTAAGAGAACTGTTTTTT. It codes for CASSQDLSAGLRELFF.

The rearrangement joins TRBV10-3 to TRBJ2-7; the match to TRBD1 covers 11 bases. The CDR3 sequence is 17 residues long. Unmatched junction bases numbered 15, after V lost 8 bases and J lost 3 bases. Germline CDR1 ENHRY, CDR2 SYGVKD. The DNA of the CDR3 is TGTGCCATCCATGCCGGGACAGGGGGTGAGGGGAACTACGAGCAGTACTTC. Translated: CAIHAGTGGEGNYEQYF.

This clone was detected only once. The chain combines TRBV5-6 with TRBJ2-1; D is ambiguous. The CDR3 is made up of 17 amino acids. Germline CDR1 SGHDT, CDR2 YYEEEE. V shed 1 base and J shed 8 bases, with 22 bases lying between them. CDR3 region: CASSLFLSLGSSDEQFF. The CDR3 nucleotides read TGTGCCAGCAGCTTGTTTTTATCATTGGGTTCTTCGGATGAGCAGTTCTTC.

The rearrangement uses TRBV29-1 and TRBJ2-1; D possibly uses TRBD1 or TRBD2 (5 bases each). Germline-derived CDR1 and CDR2 are SQVTM and ANQGSEA. V lost 6 bases and J 10 bases, leaving 25 bases between the germline ends. This CDR3 has 15 amino acids. The CDR3 bases are TGCAGCGTGAATGGGGCAGGAGCCCGATGGGGGGAGCAGTTCTTC. Amino acids: CSVNGAGARWGEQFF.

The gene calls are TRBV28 and TRBJ1-5, with D unclear. The CDR3 runs to 14 residues. V lost 1 base, J lost 3 bases, and 7 bases lay in between. The germline CDR1 and CDR2 sequences are MDHEN and SYDVKM. The CDR3 loop reads CASSLLTANQPQHF. The DNA for the CDR3 is TGTGCCAGCAGTTTATTAACAGCCAATCAGCCCCAGCATTTT.